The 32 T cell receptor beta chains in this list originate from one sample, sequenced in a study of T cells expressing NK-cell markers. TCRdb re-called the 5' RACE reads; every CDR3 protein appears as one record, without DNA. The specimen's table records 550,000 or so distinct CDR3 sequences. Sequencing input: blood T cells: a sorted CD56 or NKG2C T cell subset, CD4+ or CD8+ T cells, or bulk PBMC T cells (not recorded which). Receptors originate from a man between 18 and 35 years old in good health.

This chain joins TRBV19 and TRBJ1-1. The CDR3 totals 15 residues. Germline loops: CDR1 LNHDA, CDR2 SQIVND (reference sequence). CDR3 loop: CASSIEWLGNTEAFF.

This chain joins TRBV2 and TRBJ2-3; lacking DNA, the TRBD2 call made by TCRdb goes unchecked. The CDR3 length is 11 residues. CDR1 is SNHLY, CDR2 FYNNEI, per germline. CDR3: CATQRADTQYF.

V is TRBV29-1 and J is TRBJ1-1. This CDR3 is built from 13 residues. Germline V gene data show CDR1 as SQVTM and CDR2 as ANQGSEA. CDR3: CSVRSEMNTEAFF.

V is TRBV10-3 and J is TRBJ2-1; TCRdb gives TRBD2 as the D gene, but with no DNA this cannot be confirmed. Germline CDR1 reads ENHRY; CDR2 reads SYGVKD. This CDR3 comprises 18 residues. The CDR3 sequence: CAISDTPALAGENNEQFF.

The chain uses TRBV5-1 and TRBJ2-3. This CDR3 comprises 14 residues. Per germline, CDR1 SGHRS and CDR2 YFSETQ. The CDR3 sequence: CASSFEENTDTQYF. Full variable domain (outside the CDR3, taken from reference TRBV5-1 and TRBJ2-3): KAGVTQTPRYLIKTRGQQVTLSCSPISGHRSVSWYQQTPGQGLQFLFEYFSETQRNKGNFPGRFSGRQFSNSRSEMNVSTLELGDSALYLCASSFEENTDTQYFGPGTRLTVL.

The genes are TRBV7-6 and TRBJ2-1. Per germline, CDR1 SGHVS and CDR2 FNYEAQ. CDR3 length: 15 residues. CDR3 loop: CASSYLTSSYNEQFF.

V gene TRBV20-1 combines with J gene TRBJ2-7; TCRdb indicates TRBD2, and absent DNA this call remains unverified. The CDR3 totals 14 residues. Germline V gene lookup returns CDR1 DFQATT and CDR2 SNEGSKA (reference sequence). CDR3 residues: CSARLGEVLWEQYF.

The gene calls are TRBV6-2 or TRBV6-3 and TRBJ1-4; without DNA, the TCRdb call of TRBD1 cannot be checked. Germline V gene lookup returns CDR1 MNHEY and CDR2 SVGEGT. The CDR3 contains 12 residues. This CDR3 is CASSQDLIGMFF.

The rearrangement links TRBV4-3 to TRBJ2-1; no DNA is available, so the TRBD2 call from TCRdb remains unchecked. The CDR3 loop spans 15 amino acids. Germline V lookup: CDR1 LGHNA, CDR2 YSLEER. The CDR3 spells CASSQGREGPLEQFF.

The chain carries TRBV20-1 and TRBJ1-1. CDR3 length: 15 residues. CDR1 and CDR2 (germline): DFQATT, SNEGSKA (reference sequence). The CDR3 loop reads CSANSGGPMNTEAFF.

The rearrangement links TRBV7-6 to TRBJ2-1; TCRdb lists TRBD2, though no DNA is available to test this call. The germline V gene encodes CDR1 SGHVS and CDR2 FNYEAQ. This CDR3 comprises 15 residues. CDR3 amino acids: CASSLAAGGYNEQFF.

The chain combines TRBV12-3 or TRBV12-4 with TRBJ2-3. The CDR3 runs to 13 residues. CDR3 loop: CASSLGLSDTQYF.

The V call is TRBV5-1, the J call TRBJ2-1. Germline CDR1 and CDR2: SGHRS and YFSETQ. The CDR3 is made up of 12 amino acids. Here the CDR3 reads CASRSLGEEQFF.

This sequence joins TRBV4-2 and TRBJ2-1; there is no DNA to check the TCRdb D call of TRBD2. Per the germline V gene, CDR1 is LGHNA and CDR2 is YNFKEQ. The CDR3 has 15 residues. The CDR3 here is CASSPTSRNYNEQFF.

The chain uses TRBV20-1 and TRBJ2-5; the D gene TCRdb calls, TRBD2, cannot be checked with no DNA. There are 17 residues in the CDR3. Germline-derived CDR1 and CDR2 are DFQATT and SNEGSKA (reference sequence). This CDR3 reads CSARLLAGGGYQETQYF.

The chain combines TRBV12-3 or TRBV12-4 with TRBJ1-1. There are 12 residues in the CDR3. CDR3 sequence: CASSFQDPAAFF.

The CDR3 here is CASSPTSETADIQYF. V gene TRBV7-9 combines with J gene TRBJ2-4; there is no DNA to check the TCRdb D call of TRBD2. CDR1 SEHNR and CDR2 FQNEAQ come from the germline V gene (reference sequence). CDR3 size: 15 residues.

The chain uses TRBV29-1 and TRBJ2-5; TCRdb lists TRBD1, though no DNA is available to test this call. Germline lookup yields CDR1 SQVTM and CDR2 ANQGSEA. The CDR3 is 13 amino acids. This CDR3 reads CSVAGQRRETQYF.

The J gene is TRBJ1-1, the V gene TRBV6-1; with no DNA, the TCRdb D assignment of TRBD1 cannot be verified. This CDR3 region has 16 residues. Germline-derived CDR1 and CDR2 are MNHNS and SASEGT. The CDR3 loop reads CASTPQAGTPNTEAFF.

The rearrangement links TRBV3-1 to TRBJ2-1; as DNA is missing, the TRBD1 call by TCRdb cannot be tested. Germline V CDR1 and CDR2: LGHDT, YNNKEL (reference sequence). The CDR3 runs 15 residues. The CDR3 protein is CASSPRERTVNEQFF.

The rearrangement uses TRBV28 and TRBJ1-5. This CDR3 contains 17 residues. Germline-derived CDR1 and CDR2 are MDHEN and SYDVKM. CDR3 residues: CASTYGGARVRNQPQHF.

The chain's CDR3 is CASSPRVSGNIQYF. V gene TRBV9 combines with J gene TRBJ2-4; the D gene TCRdb calls, TRBD1, cannot be checked with no DNA. This CDR3 spans 14 amino acids. From germline, CDR1 is SGDLS and CDR2 YYNGEE. The entire variable domain, with the rest obtained from reference TRBV9 and TRBJ2-4, is as follows: DSGVTQTPKHLITATGQRVTLRCSPRSGDLSVYWYQQSLDQGLQFLIQYYNGEERAKGNILERFSAQQFPDLHSELNLSSLELGDSALYFCASSPRVSGNIQYFGAGTRLSVL.

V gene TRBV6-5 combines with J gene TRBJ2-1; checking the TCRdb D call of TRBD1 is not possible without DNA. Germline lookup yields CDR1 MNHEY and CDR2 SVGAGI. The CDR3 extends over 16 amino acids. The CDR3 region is CASSSPSGGPYNEQFF.

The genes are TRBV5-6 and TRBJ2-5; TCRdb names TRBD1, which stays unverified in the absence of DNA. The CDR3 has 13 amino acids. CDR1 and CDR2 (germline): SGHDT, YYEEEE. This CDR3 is CASTQGIQETQYF. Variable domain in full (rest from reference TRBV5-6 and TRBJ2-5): DAGVTQSPTHLIKTRGQQVTLRCSPKSGHDTVSWYQQALGQGPQFIFQYYEEEERQRGNFPDRFSGHQFPNYSSELNVNALLLGDSALYLCASTQGIQETQYFGPGTRLLVL.

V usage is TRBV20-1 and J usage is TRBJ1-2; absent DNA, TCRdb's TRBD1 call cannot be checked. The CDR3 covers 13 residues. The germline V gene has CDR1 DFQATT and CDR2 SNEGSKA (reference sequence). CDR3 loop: CSAPTVSYYGYTF.

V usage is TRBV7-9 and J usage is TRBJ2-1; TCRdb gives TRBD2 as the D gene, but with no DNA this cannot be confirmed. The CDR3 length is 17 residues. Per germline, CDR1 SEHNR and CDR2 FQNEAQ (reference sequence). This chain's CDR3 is CASSPSLVRASYNEQFF.

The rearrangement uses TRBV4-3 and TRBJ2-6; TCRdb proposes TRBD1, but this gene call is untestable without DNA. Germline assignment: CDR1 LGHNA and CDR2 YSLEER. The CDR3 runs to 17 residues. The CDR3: CASSQEDGGRGANVLTF.

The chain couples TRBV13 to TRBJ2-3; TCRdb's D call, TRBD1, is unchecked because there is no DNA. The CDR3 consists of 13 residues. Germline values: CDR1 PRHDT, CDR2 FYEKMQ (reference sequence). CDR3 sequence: CASRTGDVDTQYF.

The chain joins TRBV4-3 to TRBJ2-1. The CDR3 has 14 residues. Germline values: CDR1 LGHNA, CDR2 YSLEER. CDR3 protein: CASSRRRTYNEQFF.

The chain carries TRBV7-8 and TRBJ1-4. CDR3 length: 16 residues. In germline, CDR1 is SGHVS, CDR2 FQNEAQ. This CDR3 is CASSLARFRQTEKLFF.

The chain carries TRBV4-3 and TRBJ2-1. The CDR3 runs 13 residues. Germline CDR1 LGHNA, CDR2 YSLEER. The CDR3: CASSQDRPAEQFF.

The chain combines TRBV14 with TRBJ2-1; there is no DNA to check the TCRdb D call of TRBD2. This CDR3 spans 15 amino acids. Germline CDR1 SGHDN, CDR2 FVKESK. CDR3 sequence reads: CASSRGTSGNGEQFF.